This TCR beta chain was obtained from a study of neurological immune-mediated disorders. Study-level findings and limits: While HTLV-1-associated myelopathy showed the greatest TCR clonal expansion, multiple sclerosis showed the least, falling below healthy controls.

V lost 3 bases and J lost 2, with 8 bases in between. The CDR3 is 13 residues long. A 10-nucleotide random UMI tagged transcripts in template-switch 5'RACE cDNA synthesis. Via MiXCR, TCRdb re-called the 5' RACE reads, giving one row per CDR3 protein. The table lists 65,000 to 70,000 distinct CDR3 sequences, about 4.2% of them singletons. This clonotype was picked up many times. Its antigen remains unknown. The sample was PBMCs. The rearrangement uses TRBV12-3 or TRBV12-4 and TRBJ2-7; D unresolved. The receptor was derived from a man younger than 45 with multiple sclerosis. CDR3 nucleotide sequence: TGTGCCAGCAGTTTTGCTGGGGCCTACGAGCAGTACTTC. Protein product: CASSFAGAYEQYF.